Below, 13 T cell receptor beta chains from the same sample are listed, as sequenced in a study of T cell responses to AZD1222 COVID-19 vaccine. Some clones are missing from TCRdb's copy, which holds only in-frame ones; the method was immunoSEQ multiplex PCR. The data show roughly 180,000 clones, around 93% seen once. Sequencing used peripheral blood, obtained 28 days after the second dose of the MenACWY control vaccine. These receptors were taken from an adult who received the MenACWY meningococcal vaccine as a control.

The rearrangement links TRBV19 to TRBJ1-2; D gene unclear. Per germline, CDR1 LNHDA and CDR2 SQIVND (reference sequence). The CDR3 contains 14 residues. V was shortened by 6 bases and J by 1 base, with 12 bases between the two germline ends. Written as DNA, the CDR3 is TGTGCCAGTAGCCCGACGATGGGTAACTATGGCTACACCTTC. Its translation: CASSPTMGNYGYTF.

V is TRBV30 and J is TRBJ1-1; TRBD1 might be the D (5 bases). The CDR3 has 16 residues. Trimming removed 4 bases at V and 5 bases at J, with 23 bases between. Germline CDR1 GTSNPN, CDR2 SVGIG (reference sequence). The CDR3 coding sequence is TGTGCCTGGACCGCGGGTCACAGGAGGGGATCGACTGAAGCTTTCTTT. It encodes CAWTAGHRRGSTEAFF.

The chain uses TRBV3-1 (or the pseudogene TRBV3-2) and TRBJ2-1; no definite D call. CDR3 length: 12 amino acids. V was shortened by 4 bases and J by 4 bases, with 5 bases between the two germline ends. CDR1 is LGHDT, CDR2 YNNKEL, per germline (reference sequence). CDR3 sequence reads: CASSLYYNEQFF. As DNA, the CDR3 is TGTGCCAGCAGCCTGTATTACAATGAGCAGTTCTTC.

CDR3 sequence: CASSVDSQAQPQHF. The CDR3 nucleotides read TGTGCCAGCAGTGTCGATTCGCAGGCCCAGCCCCAGCATTTT. J is TRBJ1-5 and V is TRBV2, with D hard to call. The CDR3 consists of 14 residues. CDR1 and CDR2 (germline): SNHLY, FYNNEI. V dropped 4 bases and J dropped 7 bases, with 14 bases sitting between them. Full variable domain (rest looked up from reference TRBV2 and TRBJ1-5): EPEVTQTPSHQVTQMGQEVILRCVPISNHLYFYWYRQILGQKVEFLVSFYNNEISEKSEIFDDQFSVERPDGSNFTLKIRSTKLEDSAMYFCASSVDSQAQPQHFGDGTRLSIL.

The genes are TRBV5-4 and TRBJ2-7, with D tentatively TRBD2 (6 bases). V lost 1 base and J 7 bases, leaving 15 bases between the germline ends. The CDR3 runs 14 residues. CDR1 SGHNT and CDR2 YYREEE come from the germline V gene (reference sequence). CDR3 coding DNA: TGTGCCAGCAGCTTGACGGCCAGGGAGGATGAGCAGTACTTC. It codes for CASSLTAREDEQYF.

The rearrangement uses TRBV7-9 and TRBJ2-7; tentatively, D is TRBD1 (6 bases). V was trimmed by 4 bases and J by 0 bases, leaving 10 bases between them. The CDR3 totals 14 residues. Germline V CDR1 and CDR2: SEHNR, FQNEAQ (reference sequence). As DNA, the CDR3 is TGTGCCAGCAGCTCAGGGGCTAGCTCCTACGAGCAGTACTTC. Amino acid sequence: CASSSGASSYEQYF.

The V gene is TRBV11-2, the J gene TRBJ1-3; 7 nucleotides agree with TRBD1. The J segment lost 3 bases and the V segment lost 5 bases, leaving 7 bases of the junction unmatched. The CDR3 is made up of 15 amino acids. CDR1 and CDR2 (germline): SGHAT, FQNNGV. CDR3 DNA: TGTGCCAGCAGCACGGACAGGCTCAGTGGAAACACCATATATTTT. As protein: CASSTDRLSGNTIYF.

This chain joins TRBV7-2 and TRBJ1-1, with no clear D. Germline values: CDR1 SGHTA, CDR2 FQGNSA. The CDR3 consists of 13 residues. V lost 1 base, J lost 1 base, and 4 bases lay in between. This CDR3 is CASSLDRNTEAFF. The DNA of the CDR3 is TGTGCCAGCAGCTTAGACCGGAACACTGAAGCTTTCTTT.

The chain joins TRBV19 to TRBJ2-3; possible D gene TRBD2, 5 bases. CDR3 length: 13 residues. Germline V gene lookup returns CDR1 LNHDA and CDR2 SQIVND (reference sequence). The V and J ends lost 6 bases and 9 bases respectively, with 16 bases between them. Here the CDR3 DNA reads TGTGCCAGTAGCCCCGAGCGAGGGCGAACGCAGTATTTT. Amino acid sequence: CASSPERGRTQYF.

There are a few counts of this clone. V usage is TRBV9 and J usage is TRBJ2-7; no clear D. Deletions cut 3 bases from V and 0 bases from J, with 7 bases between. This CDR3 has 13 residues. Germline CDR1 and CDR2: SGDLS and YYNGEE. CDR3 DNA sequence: TGTGCCAGCAGCGCGTCGGGCTCCTACGAGCAGTACTTC. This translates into CASSASGSYEQYF. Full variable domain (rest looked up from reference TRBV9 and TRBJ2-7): DSGVTQTPKHLITATGQRVTLRCSPRSGDLSVYWYQQSLDQGLQFLIQYYNGEERAKGNILERFSAQQFPDLHSELNLSSLELGDSALYFCASSASGSYEQYFGPGTRLTVT.

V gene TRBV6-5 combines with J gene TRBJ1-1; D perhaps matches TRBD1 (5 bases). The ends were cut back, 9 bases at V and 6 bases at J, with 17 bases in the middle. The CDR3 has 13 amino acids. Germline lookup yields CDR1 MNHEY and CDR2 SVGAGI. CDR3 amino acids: CARSGTTSAEAFF. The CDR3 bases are TGTGCCAGATCTGGGACTACTAGCGCTGAAGCTTTCTTT.

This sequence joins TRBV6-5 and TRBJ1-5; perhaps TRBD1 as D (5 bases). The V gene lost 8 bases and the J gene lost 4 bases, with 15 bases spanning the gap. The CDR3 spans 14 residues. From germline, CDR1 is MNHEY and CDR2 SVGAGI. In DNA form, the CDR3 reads TGTGCCAGCCTCAGGGACGGGGGGAATCAGCCCCAGCATTTT. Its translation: CASLRDGGNQPQHF.

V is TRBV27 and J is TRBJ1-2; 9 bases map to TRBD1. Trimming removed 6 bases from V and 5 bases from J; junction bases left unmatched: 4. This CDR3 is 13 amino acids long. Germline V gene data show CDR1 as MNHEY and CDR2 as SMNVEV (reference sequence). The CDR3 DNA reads TGTGCCAGCAGGACAGGGGGAGGATATGGCTACACCTTC. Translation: CASRTGGGYGYTF.